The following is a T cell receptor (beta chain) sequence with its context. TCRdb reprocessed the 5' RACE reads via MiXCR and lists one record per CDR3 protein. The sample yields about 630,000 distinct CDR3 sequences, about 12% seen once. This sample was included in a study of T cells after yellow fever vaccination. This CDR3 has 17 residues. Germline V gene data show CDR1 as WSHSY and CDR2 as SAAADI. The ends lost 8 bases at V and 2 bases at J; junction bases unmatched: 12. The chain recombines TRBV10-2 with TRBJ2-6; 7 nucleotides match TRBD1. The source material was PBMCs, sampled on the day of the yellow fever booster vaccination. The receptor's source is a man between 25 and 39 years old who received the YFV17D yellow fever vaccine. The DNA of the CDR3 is TGCGCCAGCTACCGGACCACAGGACAGGCTGGGGCCAACGTCCTGACTTTC. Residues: CASYRTTGQAGANVLTF.